The rows below give T cell receptor beta chains drawn from one sample of a study of vaccination and CD4 T cells after COVID-19. These receptors have no known antigen. TCRdb re-called the PCR reads with MiXCR, one entry per CDR3 protein. The sample consists of approximately 17,000 distinct CDR3 sequences, roughly half of them appearing once. This material consisted of CD4+ T cells from blood, cultured in vitro, taken before SARS-CoV-2 vaccination. The receptors stem from a human donor who had recovered from COVID-19. The CDR3 runs from the conserved cysteine through the conserved F or W. A D gene is named only where the DNA matches it firmly. Expanded clones get a size class; other rows say once, few or many, or leave the size out.

d_call: TRBD1; clone_size: NA; v_call: TRBV6-1; cdr3_aa: CASRKGQGNSPLHF
d_call: NA; clone_size: once; v_call: TRBV30; cdr3_aa: CAWSLANEAFF
d_call: NA; clone_size: NA; v_call: TRBV27; cdr3_aa: CASSFGDNYGYTF
d_call: TRBD1; clone_size: few; v_call: TRBV6-1; cdr3_aa: CASSRTGLNNYGYTF
d_call: TRBD2; clone_size: NA; v_call: TRBV7-8; cdr3_aa: CASSLKRLAGKNTGELFF
d_call: NA; clone_size: once; v_call: TRBV5-4; cdr3_aa: CASSIGGPRQGYGYTF
d_call: NA; clone_size: NA; v_call: TRBV4-3; cdr3_aa: CASSQGGRTDTQYF
d_call: NA; clone_size: few; v_call: TRBV7-8; cdr3_aa: CASTERGNTIYF
d_call: TRBD1; clone_size: NA; v_call: TRBV25-1; cdr3_aa: CASRRSGTGGEQYF
d_call: TRBD2; clone_size: few; v_call: TRBV19; cdr3_aa: CASSGIETSVGETQYF
d_call: TRBD2; clone_size: once; v_call: TRBV11-2; cdr3_aa: CASSTSGSHQWNEQFF
d_call: TRBD2; clone_size: NA; v_call: TRBV15; cdr3_aa: CATSGRTSGSRGTDTQYF
d_call: NA; clone_size: few; v_call: TRBV7-8; cdr3_aa: CASSLERANYGYTF
d_call: NA; clone_size: few; v_call: TRBV7-2; cdr3_aa: CASSFSSGVNAGYTF
d_call: NA; clone_size: NA; v_call: TRBV5-1; cdr3_aa: CASSPETAPSVGYTF
d_call: NA; clone_size: few; v_call: TRBV7-2; cdr3_aa: CASSLMDGHQPQHF
d_call: NA; clone_size: NA; v_call: TRBV6-2/TRBV6-3; cdr3_aa: CASSSDILLADTQYF
d_call: TRBD2; clone_size: NA; v_call: TRBV20-1; cdr3_aa: CSASTPSGPSYEQYF
d_call: TRBD1; clone_size: NA; v_call: TRBV7-2; cdr3_aa: CASSDQGDRGPIHF
d_call: NA; clone_size: NA; v_call: TRBV12-5; cdr3_aa: CASGGEQGRYNSPLHF
d_call: NA; clone_size: NA; v_call: TRBV29-1; cdr3_aa: CSVDYSYNEQFF
d_call: NA; clone_size: NA; v_call: TRBV19; cdr3_aa: CASSTTGGNQPQHF
d_call: NA; clone_size: NA; v_call: TRBV20-1; cdr3_aa: CSARRGEGSPLHF
d_call: TRBD1; clone_size: NA; v_call: TRBV10-3; cdr3_aa: CATGTGAYYGYTF
d_call: NA; clone_size: few; v_call: TRBV27; cdr3_aa: CASSRGNQPQHF
d_call: TRBD1; clone_size: NA; v_call: TRBV29-1; cdr3_aa: CSVEPFDRAYGYTF
d_call: NA; clone_size: NA; v_call: TRBV20-1; cdr3_aa: CSAREGNTEAFF
d_call: TRBD2; clone_size: NA; v_call: TRBV20-1; cdr3_aa: CSASNSFPTSGRETQYF
d_call: NA; clone_size: NA; v_call: TRBV7-9; cdr3_aa: CASSLVTGVGLNEQFF
d_call: NA; clone_size: NA; v_call: TRBV11-2; cdr3_aa: CASSGHRDPWNTEAFF
d_call: TRBD1; clone_size: NA; v_call: TRBV20-1; cdr3_aa: CSARAGGNVYEQYF
d_call: NA; clone_size: NA; v_call: TRBV2; cdr3_aa: CASTLGHRTPEQYF
d_call: NA; clone_size: NA; v_call: TRBV6-2/TRBV6-3; cdr3_aa: CASSYSLRPNRETQYF
d_call: NA; clone_size: NA; v_call: TRBV7-2; cdr3_aa: CASSLVGTGRADTQYF
d_call: NA; clone_size: NA; v_call: TRBV5-5; cdr3_aa: CASSPRGDQPQHF
d_call: NA; clone_size: few; v_call: TRBV19; cdr3_aa: CASSRGFAYEQYF
d_call: NA; clone_size: few; v_call: TRBV20-1; cdr3_aa: CSARIDWGPYRGEQFF
d_call: NA; clone_size: NA; v_call: TRBV7-2; cdr3_aa: CASSLGRAGNQPQHF
d_call: NA; clone_size: NA; v_call: TRBV7-8; cdr3_aa: CASNSRRESNTEAFF
d_call: TRBD1; clone_size: NA; v_call: TRBV28; cdr3_aa: CASSIGQGARSLF
d_call: NA; clone_size: once; v_call: TRBV7-2; cdr3_aa: CASSFILGEQFF
d_call: TRBD2; clone_size: NA; v_call: TRBV27; cdr3_aa: CASKSQGLAGYNEQFF
d_call: NA; clone_size: NA; v_call: TRBV10-3; cdr3_aa: CAIRRDSQETQYF
d_call: NA; clone_size: NA; v_call: TRBV6-5; cdr3_aa: CASSYSPETQYF